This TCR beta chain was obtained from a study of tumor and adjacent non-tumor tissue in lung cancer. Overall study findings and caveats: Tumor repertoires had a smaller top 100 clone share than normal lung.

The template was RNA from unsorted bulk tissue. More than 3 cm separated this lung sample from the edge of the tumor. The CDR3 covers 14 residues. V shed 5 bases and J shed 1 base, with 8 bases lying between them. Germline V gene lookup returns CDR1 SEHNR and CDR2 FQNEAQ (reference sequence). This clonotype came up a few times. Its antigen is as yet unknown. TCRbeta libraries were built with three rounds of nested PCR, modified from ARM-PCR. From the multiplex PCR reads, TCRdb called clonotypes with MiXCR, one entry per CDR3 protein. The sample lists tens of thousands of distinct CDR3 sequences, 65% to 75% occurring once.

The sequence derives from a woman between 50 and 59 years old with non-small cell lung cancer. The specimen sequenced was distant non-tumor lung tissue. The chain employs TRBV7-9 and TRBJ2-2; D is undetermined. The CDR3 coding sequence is TGTGCCAGCAGCAGTCCGGAGAACACCGGGGAGCTGTTTTTT. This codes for CASSSPENTGELFF.